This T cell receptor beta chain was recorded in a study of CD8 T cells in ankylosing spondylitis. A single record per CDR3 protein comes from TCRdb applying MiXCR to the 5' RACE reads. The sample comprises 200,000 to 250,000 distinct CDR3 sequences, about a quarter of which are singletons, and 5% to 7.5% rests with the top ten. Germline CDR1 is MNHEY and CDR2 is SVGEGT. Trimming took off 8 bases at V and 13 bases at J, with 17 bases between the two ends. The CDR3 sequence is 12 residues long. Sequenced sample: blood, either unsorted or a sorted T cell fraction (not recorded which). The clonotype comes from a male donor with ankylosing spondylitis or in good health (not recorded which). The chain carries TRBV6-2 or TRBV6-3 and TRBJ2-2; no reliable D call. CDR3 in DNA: TGTGCCAGCGGCCTGAGTGTGGGCGGGCTGTTTTTT. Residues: CASGLSVGGLFF.